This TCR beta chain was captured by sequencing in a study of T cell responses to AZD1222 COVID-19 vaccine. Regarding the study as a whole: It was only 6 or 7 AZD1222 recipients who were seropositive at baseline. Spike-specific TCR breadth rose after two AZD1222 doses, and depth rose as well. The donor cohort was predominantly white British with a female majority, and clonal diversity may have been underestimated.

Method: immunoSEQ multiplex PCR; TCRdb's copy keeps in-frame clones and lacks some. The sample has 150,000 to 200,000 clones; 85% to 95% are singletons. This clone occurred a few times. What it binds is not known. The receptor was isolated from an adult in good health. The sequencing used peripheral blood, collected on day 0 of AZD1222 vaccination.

The CDR3 loop is CATSDWATGQFF. The CDR3 DNA follows: TGTGCCACCAGTGATTGGGCCACGGGGCAGTTCTTC. This chain joins TRBV24-1 and TRBJ2-1; D call uncertain. CDR1 is KGHDR and CDR2 is SFDVKD in the germline V gene. The ends were cut back, 2 bases at V and 12 bases at J, with 10 bases in the middle. This CDR3 has 12 residues.